Below, 25 T cell receptor beta chains from the same sample are listed, as sequenced in a study of Graves' ophthalmopathy and Graves' hyperthyroidism. Beta-chain TCR CDR3 regions were amplified from RNA transcripts. HTBI primers were employed in first-round RT-PCR, then a second-round multiplex PCR followed. One entry per CDR3 protein results from TCRdb running MiXCR on the multiplex PCR reads. The table includes over a million distinct CDR3 sequences, about 35% detected once. Material: peripheral blood or thyroid tissue (not recorded which). The receptors shown here come from an adult man with Graves' hyperthyroidism.

The chain links TRBV14 to TRBJ1-6; possibly TRBD1 for D (5 bases). Trimming cost V 4 bases and J 10 bases, with 14 bases left between them. The CDR3 spans 14 residues. Germline assignment: CDR1 SGHDN and CDR2 FVKESK. The CDR3 sequence: CASSPGLRVSPLHF. For the CDR3, the DNA is TGTGCCAGCAGCCCGGGACTACGGGTGTCACCCCTCCACTTT.

The chain links TRBV20-1 to TRBJ2-3; 11 bases map to TRBD2. Germline V lookup: CDR1 DFQATT, CDR2 SNEGSKA (reference sequence). This CDR3 region has 17 residues. The V gene end was trimmed by 0 bases and the J gene end by 0 bases; junction bases not matched to a gene: 5. CDR3 in amino acids: CSARDSSSGGSTDTQYF. CDR3 sequence (DNA): TGCAGTGCTAGAGATTCGTCTAGCGGGGGGAGCACAGATACGCAGTATTTT.

The chain employs TRBV29-1 and TRBJ2-7; 11 nucleotides match TRBD1. The CDR3 consists of 15 residues. Losses at the gene ends were 4 bases for V and 8 bases for J; bases not matched to a gene: 13. Germline loops: CDR1 SQVTM, CDR2 ANQGSEA. The CDR3, as DNA: TGCAGCGTTGGGGAGGGACAGGGGGGTCAGCCCCAGCAGTACTTC. Protein product: CSVGEGQGGQPQQYF.

The V gene is TRBV6-6, the J gene TRBJ1-2, with D possibly matching TRBD1 (5 bases). This CDR3 is built from 13 residues. The V gene lost 6 bases and the J gene lost 5 bases, with 13 bases spanning the gap. The germline V gene has CDR1 MNHNY and CDR2 SVGAGI (reference sequence). The CDR3 nucleotides are TGTGCCAGCAGGCTTCCAGGGCTATATGGCTACACCTTC. This encodes CASRLPGLYGYTF.

In this sample, this clonotype turned up many times. The rearrangement uses TRBV19 and TRBJ2-6; 10 bases agree with TRBD1. Germline loops: CDR1 LNHDA, CDR2 SQIVND (reference sequence). This CDR3 contains 19 residues. Trimming removed 7 bases from V and 0 bases from J; junction bases left unmatched: 12. The CDR3 sequence is CASNPRGTGALSGANVLTF. The CDR3 region has the DNA TGTGCCAGTAACCCGAGAGGGACAGGGGCTCTCTCTGGGGCCAACGTCCTGACTTTC.

The chain is built from TRBV29-1 and TRBJ1-1; 12 bases map to TRBD1. Germline V CDR1 and CDR2: SQVTM, ANQGSEA. This CDR3 contains 15 residues. J was trimmed by 6 bases and V by 5 bases; bases with no gene match: 10. CDR3 coding DNA: TGCAGCGTTCCGGGACAGGGGGCGCGGGTCTCTGAAGCTTTCTTT. Translated, it gives CSVPGQGARVSEAFF.

The chain combines TRBV15 with TRBJ1-1; possible D gene TRBD1, 5 bases. The CDR3 is 14 residues long. Per germline, CDR1 LNHNV and CDR2 YYDKDF (reference sequence). The germline V and J ends were trimmed by 3 bases and 7 bases, with 15 bases remaining between them. In nucleotides, the CDR3 is TGTGCCACCAGCAGCTTGGTTAGGGGCGTTGAAGCTTTCTTT. It specifies CATSSLVRGVEAFF.

This clonotype was seen more than once but under ten times. The J gene is TRBJ1-3, the V gene TRBV7-9; D gene unclear. This CDR3 is built from 14 residues. V lost 5 bases, J lost 8 bases, and 16 bases lay in between. CDR1 is SEHNR and CDR2 is FQNEAQ in the germline V gene (reference sequence). The CDR3 DNA reads TGTGCCAGCAGCCAAGAGCGGGATTCGGACACCATATATTTT. Translated: CASSQERDSDTIYF. Filled out from reference TRBV7-9 and TRBJ1-3, the complete variable domain reads DTGVSQNPRHKITKRGQNVTFRCDPISEHNRLYWYRQTLGQGPEFLTYFQNEAQLEKSRLLSDRFSAERPKGSFSTLEIQRTEQGDSAMYLCASSQERDSDTIYFGEGSWLTVV.

This clonotype was seen many times. The chain employs TRBV11-2 and TRBJ1-1; 8 bases align to TRBD1. Per germline, CDR1 SGHAT and CDR2 FQNNGV. The CDR3 spans 14 residues. V was clipped by 1 base and J by 6 bases; unmatched bases: 4. CDR3 DNA: TGTGCCAGCAGCTTAGTCTTACAGGGGGCTGAAGCTTTCTTT. Residues: CASSLVLQGAEAFF.

This chain links TRBV4-3 with TRBJ1-4; TRBD1 is a possible D gene (5 bases). The CDR3 is 15 amino acids. Germline lookup yields CDR1 LGHNA and CDR2 YSLEER. V was shortened by 2 bases and J by 8 bases, with 15 bases between the two germline ends. CDR3 bases: TGCGCCAGCAGCCAATCGGGGCCTTTGGAAGAAAAACTGTTTTTT. It translates to CASSQSGPLEEKLFF.

This clonotype was counted many times. This sequence joins TRBV15 and TRBJ2-7; 8 bases map to TRBD2. Trimming removed 2 bases from V and 2 bases from J; junction bases left unmatched: 8. The CDR3 extends over 16 amino acids. Germline CDR1 reads LNHNV; CDR2 reads YYDKDF (reference sequence). CDR3 residues: CATSRPSAGGAYEQYF. The CDR3 DNA reads TGTGCCACCAGCAGACCCTCGGCGGGAGGAGCCTACGAGCAGTACTTC.

The V gene is TRBV11-2, the J gene TRBJ2-7; 13 bases map to TRBD2. Trimming cost V 5 bases and J 4 bases; bases outside gene matches: 17. The CDR3 is made up of 19 amino acids. Per germline, CDR1 SGHAT and CDR2 FQNNGV. The CDR3 nucleotides are TGTGCCAGCAGCCGGGCCGGGACTAGCGGGACCTCGGGGGGTTACGAGCAGTACTTC. It codes for CASSRAGTSGTSGGYEQYF.

V usage is TRBV10-3 and J usage is TRBJ1-1, with unresolved D. From germline, CDR1 is ENHRY and CDR2 SYGVKD. Trimming pared 11 bases from V and 5 bases from J, leaving 24 bases between. The CDR3 is 15 residues long. CDR3 amino acids: CAWSVSVPPWTEAFF. The CDR3, as DNA: TGTGCCTGGAGTGTTTCAGTCCCGCCTTGGACTGAAGCTTTCTTT.

This clonotype occurred a few times. The chain recombines TRBV10-3 with TRBJ2-2, with TRBD2 matching 13 bases. The CDR3 contains 15 residues. Per the germline V gene, CDR1 is ENHRY and CDR2 is SYGVKD. Unmatched junction bases numbered 10, after V lost 10 bases and J lost 8 bases. The CDR3 nucleotides are TGTGCCAGCACCTGGACTAGCGGGAGTGCTGGGGAGCTGTTTTTT. Amino acid sequence: CASTWTSGSAGELFF.

This clonotype was counted only a few times. V usage is TRBV14 and J usage is TRBJ1-6; D call uncertain. V was clipped by 4 bases and J by 0 bases, with 10 bases between them. The CDR3 runs 16 residues. CDR1 and CDR2 (germline): SGHDN, FVKESK. CDR3 nucleotides: TGTGCCAGCAGCCCTCCGGGCAGCTCCTATAATTCACCCCTCCACTTT. Encoded protein: CASSPPGSSYNSPLHF. The full variable domain, completed using reference TRBV14 and TRBJ1-6, is EAGVTQFPSHSVIEKGQTVTLRCDPISGHDNLYWYRRVMGKEIKFLLHFVKESKQDESGMPNNRFLAERTGGTYSTLKVQPAELEDSGVYFCASSPPGSSYNSPLHFGNGTRLTVT.

This chain connects TRBV12-3 or TRBV12-4 to TRBJ2-5; tentative D call: TRBD1 (6 bases). With 5 bases removed from V and 7 bases from J, the gap between germline ends came to 20 bases. This CDR3 spans 15 amino acids. The CDR3 loop reads CASSPFGQQLGTQYF. The CDR3 nucleotides read TGTGCCAGCAGTCCATTCGGACAGCAGCTTGGGACCCAGTACTTC.

This clonotype came up many times. The chain joins TRBV4-1 to TRBJ1-1, with 7 bases identical to TRBD1. The germline V gene encodes CDR1 MGHRA and CDR2 YSYEKL. This CDR3 spans 16 amino acids. Trimming removed 5 bases from V and 1 base from J; junction bases left unmatched: 10. The CDR3 coding sequence is TGCGCCAGCAGCTCAGGGAGGACAGGAAAGAACACTGAAGCTTTCTTT. Amino acids: CASSSGRTGKNTEAFF.

This clonotype was seen many times. The rearrangement joins TRBV20-1 to TRBJ2-7; 10 bases align to TRBD2. Trimming took 0 bases from V and 4 from J; bases not matched to a gene: 9. Germline CDR1 is DFQATT and CDR2 is SNEGSKA (reference sequence). The CDR3 sequence is 16 residues long. The CDR3 DNA sequence: TGCAGTGCTAGAGATCCCCCTAGCGGGGGAGAGTACGAGCAGTACTTC. Its translation is CSARDPPSGGEYEQYF.

CDR3 loop: CASSLGGSGTGGYEQYF. The CDR3 nucleotides are TGTGCCAGCAGTTTAGGAGGGAGCGGGACGGGGGGATACGAGCAGTACTTC. This chain links TRBV12-3 or TRBV12-4 with TRBJ2-7; 7 nucleotides agree with TRBD2. The CDR3 spans 17 residues. The trim removed 1 base at V and 4 bases at J, leaving 13 bases unmatched.

The rearrangement uses TRBV7-9 and TRBJ2-5; weak D call: TRBD2 (7 bases). The CDR3 has 15 amino acids. Per germline, CDR1 SEHNR and CDR2 FQNEAQ (reference sequence). V lost 5 bases to trimming and J lost 5 bases, with 18 bases between them. CDR3 nucleotides: TGTGCCAGCAGCCTGCCAACAGGGAGGGCGGAGACCCAGTACTTC. It encodes CASSLPTGRAETQYF.

This clonotype was counted at least ten times. The V gene is TRBV5-8, the J gene TRBJ2-7; D not certain. The CDR3 covers 14 residues. The germline CDR1 and CDR2 sequences are SGHTS and YDEGEE. V was cut by 0 bases and J by 3 bases, with 10 bases left in between. CDR3 sequence reads: CASSLDDFGYEQYF. The CDR3 bases are TGTGCCAGCAGCTTGGACGATTTCGGCTACGAGCAGTACTTC.

In this sample, this clonotype turned up once. J is TRBJ2-2 and V is TRBV2; 8 positions agree with TRBD2. Trimming at V came to 5 bases and at J to 6 bases, leaving 14 bases not matched to a gene. The germline V gene has CDR1 SNHLY and CDR2 FYNNEI. CDR3 length: 17 residues. CDR3 amino acids: CASSITSGPRGPGELFF. DNA for the CDR3: TGTGCCAGCAGTATAACTAGCGGCCCCCGGGGGCCCGGGGAGCTGTTTTTT.

This chain uses TRBV12-3 or TRBV12-4 with TRBJ1-1; D is unresolved. This CDR3 has 14 amino acids. V was trimmed by 8 bases and J by 1 base, leaving 14 bases between them. CDR3 bases: TGTGCCAGCTCACCAGCGAAAGGGAACACTGAAGCTTTCTTT. Translated, it gives CASSPAKGNTEAFF.

The table lists this clonotype with many counts. The chain joins TRBV20-1 to TRBJ1-1; possibly TRBD1 for D (5 bases). Germline CDR1 reads DFQATT; CDR2 reads SNEGSKA (reference sequence). There are 13 residues in the CDR3. V dropped 1 base and J dropped 1 base, with 7 bases sitting between them. The CDR3 sequence: CSARGQTNTEAFF. CDR3 nucleotide sequence: TGCAGTGCTAGAGGACAGACGAACACTGAAGCTTTCTTT.

This clonotype was counted ten times or more. The chain recombines TRBV12-3 or TRBV12-4 with TRBJ1-4; TRBD1 matches 7 bases. CDR3 length equals 14 residues. J gave up 8 bases and V 5 bases, and 8 bases lay outside the gene matches. For the CDR3, the DNA is TGTGCCAGCAGTCAACAGGGGAGTGGCGAAAAACTGTTTTTT. Translating it yields CASSQQGSGEKLFF.